The T cell receptor (beta chain) under discussion was sequenced for a study of T cell repertoires in cytomegalovirus infection. For the study at large: A matching HLA type, together with CMV infection, was signaled by public TCR beta signatures. Whole-study findings and limits: Clonotype analysis showed dominance of the ex vivo response by HLA-C-restricted CMV-specific TCR beta clonotypes. Summed public TCR beta family frequency identified CMV carriers bearing the relevant HLA.

MiXCR, applied by TCRdb to the reads, yields one record per CDR3 protein. The sample includes hundreds of thousands of distinct CDR3 sequences, less than 25% of them seen just once. At least ten counts were recorded for this clonotype. The antigen remains undetermined. Material: CD8+ T cells from PBMCs. This sequence originates from a human donor in good health (CMV status not recorded). Some clones in this sample may be carry-over from other donors' samples.

The CDR3 spells CASGLYRDFKPNQETQYF. Written as DNA, the CDR3 is TGTGCTAGTGGTCTTTACCGGGACTTCAAGCCAAATCAAGAGACCCAGTACTTC. The V call is TRBV12-5, the J call TRBJ2-5; D might be TRBD2 (6 bases). V lost 5 bases to trimming and J lost 2 bases, with 24 bases between them. CDR1 LGHNT and CDR2 FRNRAP come from the germline V gene. CDR3 length equals 18 residues.